Listed below are T cell receptor beta chains from one sample, sequenced in a study of identical twins. TCRdb called the 5' RACE reads again in MiXCR, with one record for every CDR3 protein. Here the sample spans some 590,000 distinct CDR3 sequences, over 8.5% being singletons. These same data were also listed under a study on yellow fever vaccine responses in identical twins.

The sequenced material came from PBMCs. These receptor sequences come from a woman aged 18-29 years in good health. Each CDR3 is given with its conserved first and last residue. The order of the fields is clone size, J gene, V gene, D gene, CDR3 protein, CDR3 DNA. D genes are given only for firm matches. Clone size is not always given. Where it is, it says once, few, many or a class for expanded clones.

few TRBJ2-5 TRBV20-1 - CSAEDLRSRETQYF TGCAGTGCCGAAGACTTGCGGTCAAGGGAGACCCAGTACTTC
few TRBJ2-7 TRBV29-1 TRBD2 CSASGGPSYEQYF TGCAGCGCCTCGGGGGGGCCGTCCTACGAGCAGTACTTC
few TRBJ1-4 TRBV18 - CASSPNRGGEKLFF TGTGCCAGCTCACCAAACAGAGGGGGAGAAAAACTGTTTTTT
- TRBJ1-2 TRBV7-9 - CASSQTHGYTF TGTGCCAGCAGCCAGACCCATGGCTACACCTTC
- TRBJ2-1 TRBV2 TRBD1 CASSEGPGTGILGYNEQFF TGTGCCAGCAGTGAAGGGCCGGGGACAGGGATTTTGGGTTACAATGAGCAGTTCTTC
many TRBJ1-2 TRBV20-1 TRBD1 CSALSQQGTKSYGYTF TGCAGTGCTTTATCACAACAGGGGACGAAGAGCTATGGCTACACCTTC
few TRBJ2-7 TRBV14 - CASSRDAGAYEQYF TGTGCCAGCAGCCGAGACGCGGGCGCCTACGAGCAGTACTTC
few TRBJ2-3 TRBV20-1 TRBD2 CSAAFTSDASASTTQYF TGCAGTGCCGCATTCACTAGCGACGCATCGGCCTCTACTACCCAGTATTTT
many TRBJ2-2 TRBV27 - CASSKTVNTGELFF TGTGCCAGCAGTAAGACAGTGAACACCGGGGAGCTGTTTTTT
many TRBJ2-7 TRBV12-3/TRBV12-4 TRBD1 CASRQTYRGYEQYF TGTGCCAGCAGGCAAACTTACAGGGGCTACGAGCAGTACTTC
- TRBJ2-5 TRBV11-2 - CASSLQRTEETQYF TGTGCCAGCAGCTTACAAAGGACAGAAGAGACCCAGTACTTC
few TRBJ2-7 TRBV14 - CASSQRPVRDSYEQYF TGTGCCAGCAGTCAGAGACCGGTCAGGGACTCCTACGAGCAGTACTTC
- TRBJ2-3 TRBV12-3/TRBV12-4 TRBD1 CASSFPHGQGPRGDTQYF TGTGCCAGCAGTTTCCCTCATGGACAGGGTCCCCGAGGAGATACGCAGTATTTT
many TRBJ2-3 TRBV11-2 TRBD2 CASSKILAGGPRPDTQYF TGTGCCAGCAGCAAGATATTAGCGGGAGGGCCTCGGCCAGATACGCAGTATTTT
many TRBJ2-7 TRBV6-5 - CASSYRYGQRKDEQYF TGTGCCAGCAGTTACCGCTATGGACAGAGGAAAGACGAGCAGTACTTC